This T cell receptor beta chain was captured in a study of T cell responses to AZD1222 COVID-19 vaccine. Whole-study findings and limits: Females made up more of the donors, who were largely white British, and clonal diversity may have come out too low. Two AZD1222 administrations were followed by greater Spike-specific TCR breadth and depth. CD4 TCRs covered the whole spike, strongest at regions 160-218 and 743-854.

Generated by immunoSEQ multiplex PCR, the TCRdb table keeps only in-frame clones and is missing some. The sample contains more than 100,000 clones, 88% of which appear only once. About this clone: Its antigen is not known.

CDR1 and CDR2 from the germline V gene are SGDLS and YYNGEE. V was pared by 0 bases and J by 5 bases, with 14 bases between. The CDR3 has 15 amino acids. The material was peripheral blood, obtained on day 0 of AZD1222 vaccination. This sequence originates from an adult in good health. The chain couples TRBV9 to TRBJ1-1; no definite D call. The CDR3 region has the DNA TGTGCCAGCAGCGTAGGATCGGGGAGAAGGACTGAAGCTTTCTTT. Its translation: CASSVGSGRRTEAFF.